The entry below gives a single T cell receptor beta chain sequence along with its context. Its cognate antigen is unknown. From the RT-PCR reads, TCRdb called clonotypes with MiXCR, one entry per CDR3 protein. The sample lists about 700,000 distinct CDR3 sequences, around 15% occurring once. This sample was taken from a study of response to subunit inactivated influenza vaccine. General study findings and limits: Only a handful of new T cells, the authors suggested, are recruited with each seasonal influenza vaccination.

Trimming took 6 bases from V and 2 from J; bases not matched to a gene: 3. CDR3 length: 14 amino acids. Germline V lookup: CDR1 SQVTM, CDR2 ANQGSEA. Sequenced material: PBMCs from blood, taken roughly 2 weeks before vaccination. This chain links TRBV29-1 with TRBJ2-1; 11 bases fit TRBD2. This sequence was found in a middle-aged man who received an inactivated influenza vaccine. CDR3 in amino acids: CSVLGLAAYNEQFF. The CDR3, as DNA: TGCAGCGTATTGGGACTAGCGGCCTACAATGAGCAGTTCTTC.